These 24 T cell receptor beta chains were all obtained from the same sample, sequenced in a study of T cell responses to AZD1222 COVID-19 vaccine. The assay was immunoSEQ multiplex PCR, and TCRdb's table has in-frame clones only and misses some. The repertoire consists of 160,000 or so clones, with approximately 91% occurring once and the leading ten covering approximately 1.8%. The input for sequencing was peripheral blood, taken on day 0 of AZD1222 vaccination. Receptors originate from an adult in good health.

The rearrangement uses TRBV5-8 and TRBJ2-5; D gene unclear. The CDR3 contains 15 residues. The germline V and J ends were trimmed by 4 bases and 2 bases, with 15 bases remaining between them. Germline CDR1 is SGHTS and CDR2 is YDEGEE. The CDR3 sequence is CASSRSGRRQETQYF. The CDR3 bases are TGTGCCAGCAGCCGTAGTGGGCGACGGCAAGAGACCCAGTACTTC. Filled out from reference TRBV5-8 and TRBJ2-5, the complete variable domain reads EAGVTQSPTHLIKTRGQQATLRCSPISGHTSVYWYQQALGLGLQFLLWYDEGEERNRGNFPPRFSGRQFPNYSSELNVNALELEDSALYLCASSRSGRRQETQYFGPGTRLLVL.

The chain carries TRBV7-2 and TRBJ1-1, with a tentative D call TRBD1 (6 bases). V lost 0 bases and J lost 10, with 6 bases in between. From germline, CDR1 is SGHTA and CDR2 FQGNSA. This CDR3 is 11 amino acids long. The CDR3 loop is CASSLAGGAFF. CDR3 coding DNA: TGTGCCAGCAGCTTAGCAGGGGGAGCTTTCTTT.

This chain connects TRBV5-1 to TRBJ1-1; 7 nucleotides line up with TRBD1. Germline V CDR1 and CDR2: SGHRS, YFSETQ. Trimming took 4 bases from V and 2 from J; bases not matched to a gene: 11. The CDR3 consists of 16 residues. CDR3 residues: CASSRTSGGKNTEAFF. In DNA form, the CDR3 reads TGCGCCAGCAGCCGTACGTCAGGGGGGAAAAACACTGAAGCTTTCTTT.

The sample holds one count of this clone. The CDR3 DNA follows: TGTGCCTTCAACCCAGGGGGGGCATGGGCCACTGAAGCTTTCTTT. It encodes CAFNPGGAWATEAFF. The gene calls are TRBV30 and TRBJ1-1; 7 bases align to TRBD1. Trimming took 7 bases from V and 4 from J; bases not matched to a gene: 15. Germline values: CDR1 GTSNPN, CDR2 SVGIG (reference sequence). The CDR3 totals 15 residues.

This clone appeared a single time. This chain connects TRBV7-9 to TRBJ1-6; the D gene is possibly TRBD1 (6 bases). CDR3 length equals 12 residues. Trimming took 5 bases from V and 11 from J, leaving 10 bases between them. Germline V lookup: CDR1 SEHNR, CDR2 FQNEAQ (reference sequence). The CDR3 is CASSRDKTPLHF. The CDR3 coding sequence is TGTGCCAGCAGCCGGGACAAGACACCCCTCCACTTT. Filled out from reference TRBV7-9 and TRBJ1-6, the complete variable domain reads DTGVSQNPRHKITKRGQNVTFRCDPISEHNRLYWYRQTLGQGPEFLTYFQNEAQLEKSRLLSDRFSAERPKGSFSTLEIQRTEQGDSAMYLCASSRDKTPLHFGNGTRLTVT.

The chain links TRBV19 to TRBJ1-5; 8 nucleotides align to TRBD1. CDR3 length equals 16 residues. The V gene's germline CDR1 is LNHDA and CDR2 SQIVND (reference sequence). V gave up 1 base and J gave up 4 bases; unmatched junction bases: 6. CDR3 amino acids: CASSIGNGQGNQPQHF. CDR3 nucleotide sequence: TGTGCCAGTAGTATAGGAAATGGACAGGGAAATCAGCCCCAGCATTTT.

This clone was detected only once. The J gene is TRBJ2-3, the V gene TRBV7-2, with D unclear. Trimming shortened V by 6 bases and J by 10 bases, and 17 bases separated the two germline ends. Germline lookup yields CDR1 SGHTA and CDR2 FQGNSA. This CDR3 has 13 amino acids. This CDR3 is CASSSPATHAQYF. The CDR3 DNA reads TGTGCCAGCAGTTCTCCGGCCACACACGCGCAGTATTTT.

The V gene is TRBV7-2, the J gene TRBJ2-7; no clear D. There are 12 residues in the CDR3. The germline V and J ends were trimmed by 2 bases and 4 bases, with 6 bases remaining between them. CDR1 and CDR2 (germline): SGHTA, FQGNSA. The chain's CDR3 is CASSLIGYEQYF. CDR3 nucleotides: TGTGCCAGCAGCTTAATTGGTTACGAGCAGTACTTC. The entire variable domain, with the rest obtained from reference TRBV7-2 and TRBJ2-7, is as follows: GAGVSQSPSNKVTEKGKDVELRCDPISGHTALYWYRQSLGQGLEFLIYFQGNSAPDKSGLPSDRFSAERTGGSVSTLTIQRTQQEDSAVYLCASSLIGYEQYFGPGTRLTVT.

V and J are TRBV5-4 and TRBJ2-1; 8 nucleotides agree with TRBD1. After removal of 3 bases from V and 8 bases from J, the junction contained 4 bases not matched to a gene. The CDR3 runs to 13 residues. Germline CDR1 is SGHNT and CDR2 is YYREEE (reference sequence). CDR3 residues: CASSSQQGDEQFF. The CDR3 DNA sequence: TGTGCCAGCAGCTCACAACAGGGGGATGAGCAGTTCTTC.

The chain employs TRBV9 and TRBJ2-7, with D possibly matching TRBD1 (6 bases). This CDR3 comprises 16 residues. Germline CDR1 and CDR2: SGDLS and YYNGEE. Deletions cut 1 base from V and 5 bases from J, with 19 bases between. Written as DNA, the CDR3 is TGTGCCAGCAGCGTAACACCAAGGGCAGGGGACGACGAGCAGTACTTC. Protein sequence: CASSVTPRAGDDEQYF.

V gene TRBV3-1 (or the pseudogene TRBV3-2) combines with J gene TRBJ2-7; D uncertain. V lost 4 bases, J lost 2 bases, and 6 bases lay in between. This CDR3 comprises 12 residues. Germline CDR1 reads LGHDT; CDR2 reads YNNKEL (reference sequence). CDR3 coding DNA: TGTGCCAGCAGCCCGACCACCTACGAGCAGTACTTC. It yields the protein CASSPTTYEQYF.

This chain uses TRBV27 with TRBJ2-2, with 8 positions matching TRBD1. This CDR3 comprises 15 residues. Per germline, CDR1 MNHEY and CDR2 SMNVEV (reference sequence). With 4 bases clipped from V and 6 bases from J, the junction kept 7 bases outside the gene matches. CDR3 in amino acids: CASSWRTQGAGELFF. CDR3 coding DNA: TGTGCCAGCAGTTGGAGGACACAGGGGGCCGGGGAGCTGTTTTTT.

The V gene is TRBV24-1, the J gene TRBJ1-1; a possible D gene is TRBD1 (5 bases). CDR3 length: 14 residues. Trimming pared 5 bases from V and 6 bases from J, leaving 15 bases between. Germline loops: CDR1 KGHDR, CDR2 SFDVKD. CDR3 in amino acids: CATSGGGNPAEAFF. The CDR3 DNA follows: TGTGCCACCAGTGGGGGGGGAAACCCCGCTGAAGCTTTCTTT.

The CDR3 reads CASSLATILNEQFF. CDR3 coding DNA: TGTGCCAGCAGCTTGGCGACTATCCTAAATGAGCAGTTCTTC. The chain links TRBV5-6 to TRBJ2-1; maybe TRBD2 (5 bases). CDR1 is SGHDT and CDR2 is YYEEEE in the germline V gene. The CDR3 has 14 amino acids. V was shortened by 0 bases and J by 7 bases, with 11 bases between the two germline ends.

In this sample, this clone turned up once. This chain joins TRBV6-1 and TRBJ1-5; tentatively, D is TRBD1 (6 bases). CDR3 length: 11 residues. Germline loops: CDR1 MNHNS, CDR2 SASEGT. Trimming shortened V by 3 bases and J by 15 bases, and 12 bases separated the two germline ends. CDR3 sequence (DNA): TGTGCCAGCAGTGATGAGACAGGTCGGCATTTT. Residues: CASSDETGRHF.

Points on this clone: An end of the junction does not agree with germline; a read error may underlie this. V is TRBV4-3 and J is TRBJ2-7; the D gene is possibly TRBD1 (6 bases). This CDR3 has 15 amino acids. Germline CDR1 is LGHNA and CDR2 is YSLEER. CDR3 sequence reads: CASSQDRQVRYEQYF. The CDR3 DNA reads TGCGCCAGCAGTCAAGACCGACAGGTTCGATACGAGCAGTACTTC.

The rearrangement uses TRBV6-2 or TRBV6-3 and TRBJ2-1, with 9 nucleotides matching TRBD2. V was clipped by 4 bases and J by 0 bases; unmatched bases: 19. The CDR3 has 21 amino acids. Germline-derived CDR1 and CDR2 are MNHEY and SVGEGT. The CDR3 sequence: CASSSYPGREGLKSSYNEQFF. The CDR3, as DNA: TGTGCCAGCAGTTCCTACCCCGGGCGGGAGGGCCTTAAGAGCTCCTACAATGAGCAGTTCTTC.

This chain links TRBV6-2 or TRBV6-3 with TRBJ2-1; 8 bases line up with TRBD1. The J segment lost 4 bases and the V segment lost 8 bases, leaving 10 bases of the junction unmatched. This CDR3 contains 15 residues. The germline V gene has CDR1 MNHEY and CDR2 SVGEGT. The CDR3 DNA follows: TGTGCCAGCGGCCCTTTAGGGGACAGGTACAATGAGCAGTTCTTC. It yields the protein CASGPLGDRYNEQFF.

This chain joins TRBV28 and TRBJ1-5; the match to TRBD1 covers 8 bases. CDR1 and CDR2 (germline): MDHEN, SYDVKM. Trimming cost V 4 bases and J 4 bases; bases outside gene matches: 9. The CDR3 is 16 amino acids. The CDR3 region is CASSSAGQAGNQPQHF. The CDR3 bases are TGTGCCAGCAGTTCGGCGGGACAGGCGGGGAATCAGCCCCAGCATTTT.

The chain uses TRBV19 and TRBJ1-2; the D is unclear. The CDR3 spans 13 residues. V was cut by 4 bases and J by 6 bases, with 12 bases left in between. Germline loops: CDR1 LNHDA, CDR2 SQIVND (reference sequence). The CDR3 protein is CASSTGRWDGYTF. In DNA form, the CDR3 reads TGTGCCAGTAGTACGGGTCGGTGGGATGGCTACACCTTC.

J is TRBJ2-7 and V is TRBV27; no clear D. Germline values: CDR1 MNHEY, CDR2 SMNVEV (reference sequence). V lost 7 bases and J 7 bases, leaving 11 bases between the germline ends. This CDR3 region has 11 residues. This CDR3 reads CASISLGEQYF. The CDR3, as DNA: TGTGCCAGCATAAGCCTGGGGGAGCAGTACTTC.

The V call is TRBV28, the J call TRBJ2-2, with 8 bases identical to TRBD2. This CDR3 region has 16 residues. With 5 bases clipped from V and 1 base from J, the junction kept 6 bases outside the gene matches. Germline CDR1 and CDR2: MDHEN and SYDVKM. In DNA form, the CDR3 reads TGTGCCAGCAGTCCCCCTCTAGCGGGGAACACCGGGGAGCTGTTTTTT. Protein: CASSPPLAGNTGELFF.

This sequence joins TRBV25-1 and TRBJ1-1, with 8 bases fitting TRBD1. The CDR3 is 13 residues long. The J segment lost 6 bases and the V segment lost 7 bases, leaving 7 bases of the junction unmatched. The germline CDR1 and CDR2 sequences are MGHDK and SYGVNS. In DNA, the CDR3 is TGTGCCAGCAATGGACAGGGCAAGGCTGAAGCTTTCTTT. Translation: CASNGQGKAEAFF.

The chain carries TRBV9 and TRBJ2-2, with 7 bases lining up with TRBD2. CDR1 and CDR2 from the germline V gene are SGDLS and YYNGEE. Losses at the gene ends were 4 bases for V and 1 base for J; bases not matched to a gene: 10. This CDR3 has 17 residues. In DNA form, the CDR3 reads TGTGCCAGCAGCCACCCCTCGGGGAGGGGGAACACCGGGGAGCTGTTTTTT. Translated, it gives CASSHPSGRGNTGELFF.